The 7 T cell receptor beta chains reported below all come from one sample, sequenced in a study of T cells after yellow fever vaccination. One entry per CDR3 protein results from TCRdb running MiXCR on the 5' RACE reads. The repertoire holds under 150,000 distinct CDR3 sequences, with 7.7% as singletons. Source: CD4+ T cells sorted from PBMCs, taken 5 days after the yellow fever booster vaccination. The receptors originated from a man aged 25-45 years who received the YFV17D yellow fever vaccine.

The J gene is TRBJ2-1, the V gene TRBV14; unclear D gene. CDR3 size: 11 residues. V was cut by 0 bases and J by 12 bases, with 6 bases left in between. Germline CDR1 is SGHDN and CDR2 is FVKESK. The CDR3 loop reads CASSQERRQFF. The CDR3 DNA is TGTGCCAGCAGCCAAGAAAGGAGGCAGTTCTTC.

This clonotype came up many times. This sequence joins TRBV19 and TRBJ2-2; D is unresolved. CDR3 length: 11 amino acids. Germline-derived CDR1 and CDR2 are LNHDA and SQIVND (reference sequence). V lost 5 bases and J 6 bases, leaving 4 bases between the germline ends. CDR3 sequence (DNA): TGTGCCAGTAGTGTCCCCGGGGAGCTGTTTTTT. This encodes CASSVPGELFF.

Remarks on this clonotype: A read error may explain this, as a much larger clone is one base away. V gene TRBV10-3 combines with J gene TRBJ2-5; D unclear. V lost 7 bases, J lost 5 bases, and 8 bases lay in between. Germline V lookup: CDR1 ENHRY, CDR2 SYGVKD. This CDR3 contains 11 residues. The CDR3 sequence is CAITVGETQYF. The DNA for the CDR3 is TGTGCCATCACGGTTGGCGAGACCCAGTACTTC.

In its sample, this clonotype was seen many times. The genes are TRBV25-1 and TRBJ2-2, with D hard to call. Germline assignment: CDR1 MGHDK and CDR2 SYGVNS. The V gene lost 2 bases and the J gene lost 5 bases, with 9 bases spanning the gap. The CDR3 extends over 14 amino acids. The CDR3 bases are TGTGCCAGCAGTGAAGGTTTTCGGACCGGGGAGCTGTTTTTT. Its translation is CASSEGFRTGELFF.

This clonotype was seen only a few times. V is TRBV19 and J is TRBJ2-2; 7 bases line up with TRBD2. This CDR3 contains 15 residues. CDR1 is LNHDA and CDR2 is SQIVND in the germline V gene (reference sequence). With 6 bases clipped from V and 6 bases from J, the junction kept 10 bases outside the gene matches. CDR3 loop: CASRPDSGWAGELFF. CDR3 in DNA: TGTGCCAGTAGGCCCGATAGCGGGTGGGCCGGGGAGCTGTTTTTT.

CDR3 protein: CASTRPGLRPGYF. In nucleotides, the CDR3 is TGCGCCAGCACAAGGCCGGGACTCAGACCGGGGTACTTC. The gene calls are TRBV23-1 and TRBJ2-5; weak D call: TRBD2 (6 bases). TRBV23-1 is assigned to the ORF class and has an uncertain function. The CDR3 consists of 13 residues. V was pared by 7 bases and J by 13 bases, with 22 bases between.

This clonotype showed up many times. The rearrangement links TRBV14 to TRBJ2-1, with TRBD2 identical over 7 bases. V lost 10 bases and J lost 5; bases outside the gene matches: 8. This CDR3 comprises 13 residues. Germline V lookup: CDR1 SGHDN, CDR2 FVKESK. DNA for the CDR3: TGTGCCACCAAACGGGGGGAAAACAATGAGCAGTTCTTC. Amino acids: CATKRGENNEQFF.